This TCR beta chain is drawn from a study of spatial heterogeneity in lung cancer. Study-level background: The average appearance count of each unique TCR and UMI combination in raw reads was more than 9.5.

The sample holds many counts of this clonotype. Germline assignment: CDR1 SGHNT and CDR2 YYREEE (reference sequence). The CDR3 extends over 16 amino acids. Unmatched junction bases numbered 3, after V lost 4 bases and J lost 0 bases. As for time point: sample taken at primary tumor resection. Whole RNA came from tumor, nontumor lung or frozen PBMC and was sequenced without being sorted. TCRdb re-called the 5' RACE reads through MiXCR, storing one row per CDR3 protein. This sample has roughly 25,000 distinct CDR3 sequences, with 5.5% to 8% found just once. The receptor's source is a male donor with early-stage non-small cell lung cancer. The source was PBMCs, collected at surgery. The chain is built from TRBV5-4 and TRBJ2-3, with 12 nucleotides matching TRBD1. As DNA, the CDR3 is TGTGCCAGCAGCAAGGGACAGGGGGCGAGCACAGATACGCAGTATTTT. It yields the protein CASSKGQGASTDTQYF.